These 11 T cell receptor beta chains originate from one sample sequenced in a study of blood T cell repertoires in COVID-19. Produced via immunoSEQ multiplex PCR; TCRdb's table is partial and in-frame only. This table holds approximately 100,000 clones, over 80% found once. The sequencing sample was made of peripheral blood. The receptor source for this set is a human donor in a cohort sampled during active COVID-19.

CDR3 coding DNA: TGTGCCAGCAGCTCCTGGACTAGCCTTCACACAGATACGCAGTATTTT. Translation gives CASSSWTSLHTDTQYF. This chain links TRBV14 with TRBJ2-3; 8 positions agree with TRBD2. The junction had 9 bases not matched to a gene; V was cut back by 5 bases and J by 2 bases. The CDR3 totals 16 residues. Looked up from germline, CDR1 is SGHDN and CDR2 is FVKESK. The complete variable domain, with remaining parts taken from reference TRBV14 and TRBJ2-3, reads EAGVTQFPSHSVIEKGQTVTLRCDPISGHDNLYWYRRVMGKEIKFLLHFVKESKQDESGMPNNRFLAERTGGTYSTLKVQPAELEDSGVYFCASSSWTSLHTDTQYFGPGTRLTVL.

In its sample, this clone was seen once. The chain recombines TRBV2 with TRBJ1-6, with D unresolved. Deletions cut 3 bases from V and 10 bases from J, with 4 bases between. This CDR3 spans 11 amino acids. CDR1 is SNHLY and CDR2 is FYNNEI in the germline V gene. CDR3 coding DNA: TGTGCCAGCAGTGAGGGCTCACCCCTCCACTTT. Protein sequence: CASSEGSPLHF. The full variable domain, rest sourced from reference TRBV2 and TRBJ1-6, is EPEVTQTPSHQVTQMGQEVILRCVPISNHLYFYWYRQILGQKVEFLVSFYNNEISEKSEIFDDQFSVERPDGSNFTLKIRSTKLEDSAMYFCASSEGSPLHFGNGTRLTVT.

Written as DNA, the CDR3 is TGTGCCAGCAGTTTTGAAGGGAGAACTGAAGCTTTCTTT. It is translated as CASSFEGRTEAFF. The chain links TRBV27 to TRBJ1-1; D is unclear. With 3 bases removed from V and 5 bases from J, the gap between germline ends came to 10 bases. Germline lookup yields CDR1 MNHEY and CDR2 SMNVEV (reference sequence). The CDR3 is 13 residues long.

The V gene is TRBV6-5, the J gene TRBJ1-1; 9 bases line up with TRBD1. V trimming: 6 bases; J trimming: 5 bases; junction bases outside the gene matches: 7. The CDR3 has 14 amino acids. Germline values: CDR1 MNHEY, CDR2 SVGAGI. CDR3 nucleotides: TGTGCCAGCAGGTACAGGGGGCCGGGAACTGAAGCTTTCTTT. Translating gives CASRYRGPGTEAFF.

The chain joins TRBV7-2 to TRBJ2-4; 12 bases match TRBD2. Germline CDR1 and CDR2: SGHTA and FQGNSA. V shed 6 bases and J 2 bases; nucleotides not matched to a gene: 2. This CDR3 spans 15 amino acids. DNA of the CDR3: TGTGCCAGCAGACTAGCGGGAGGACCCAAAAACATTCAGTACTTC. This sequence encodes CASRLAGGPKNIQYF.

V usage is TRBV7-9 and J usage is TRBJ2-5; D call uncertain. Per germline, CDR1 SEHNR and CDR2 FQNEAQ (reference sequence). The CDR3 is made up of 15 amino acids. Trimming cost V 5 bases and J 0 bases, with 13 bases left between them. The CDR3 here is CASSQRLTDQETQYF. The CDR3 bases are TGTGCCAGCAGCCAGCGACTCACGGACCAAGAGACCCAGTACTTC. Drawing the rest from reference TRBV7-9 and TRBJ2-5, the complete variable domain is DTGVSQNPRHKITKRGQNVTFRCDPISEHNRLYWYRQTLGQGPEFLTYFQNEAQLEKSRLLSDRFSAERPKGSFSTLEIQRTEQGDSAMYLCASSQRLTDQETQYFGPGTRLLVL.

This clone was detected only a few times. The rearrangement uses TRBV5-6 and TRBJ2-1; weak D call: TRBD2 (5 bases). The CDR3 sequence is 16 residues long. Germline V gives CDR1 SGHDT, CDR2 YYEEEE. V lost 2 bases and J lost 0, with 12 bases in between. The CDR3 DNA follows: TGTGCCAGCAGCTTTTGGGGAGTTATCTCCTACAATGAGCAGTTCTTC. It is translated as CASSFWGVISYNEQFF.

The chain uses TRBV10-3 and TRBJ1-1, with 7 bases that match TRBD1. The CDR3 runs 15 residues. V lost 3 bases and J lost 1; bases outside the gene matches: 5. Germline CDR1 and CDR2: ENHRY and SYGVKD. DNA of the CDR3: TGTGCCATCAGTGACAAGGGACAGTCGAACACTGAAGCTTTCTTT. Its protein product is CAISDKGQSNTEAFF.

This chain uses TRBV7-9 with TRBJ1-2; D unresolved. V shed 5 bases and J shed 4 bases, with 14 bases lying between them. Germline CDR1 is SEHNR and CDR2 is FQNEAQ (reference sequence). This CDR3 is built from 14 residues. CDR3 DNA sequence: TGTGCCAGCAGCCCGACGGGGTTTGCCTATGGCTACACCTTC. This encodes CASSPTGFAYGYTF.

A single count supports this clone. This chain joins TRBV28 and TRBJ2-7; TRBD2 aligns across 9 bases. This CDR3 contains 17 residues. The ends lost 6 bases at V and 6 bases at J; junction bases unmatched: 18. CDR1 is MDHEN, CDR2 SYDVKM, per germline. The CDR3 spells CASSPGAFGLATSEQYF. Here the CDR3 DNA reads TGTGCCAGCAGCCCAGGTGCCTTCGGACTAGCGACGAGCGAGCAGTACTTC.

The V call is TRBV6-6, the J call TRBJ2-5; TRBD2 aligns across 14 bases. The J segment lost 2 bases and the V segment lost 7 bases, leaving 6 bases of the junction unmatched. The germline V gene has CDR1 MNHNY and CDR2 SVGAGI (reference sequence). This CDR3 region has 16 residues. Written as DNA, the CDR3 is TGTGCCAGCACCTGGACTAGCGGGAGGTTGCAAGAGACCCAGTACTTC. This sequence encodes CASTWTSGRLQETQYF.